Listed below are T cell receptor beta chains from one sample, sequenced in a study of control samples from healthy donors and cancer patients. Here immunoSEQ multiplex PCR was the method, and the copy in TCRdb shows in-frame clones only, minus some. Of about 120,000 clones in the sample, 88% were seen once. Input material: blood. The receptor set was obtained from a woman in her 70s in good health. Each CDR3 is given with its conserved first and last residue. Fields, in order: CDR3 length, J gene, clone size, V gene, D gene, CDR3 DNA, CDR3 protein. A D gene is named only where the DNA matches it firmly. Only some rows state a clone size, as once, few, many or a class for expanded clones.

15 TRBJ1-3 NA TRBV7-6 NA TGTGCCAGCAGCTTAGCAGGGACTACTGGAAACACCATATATTTT CASSLAGTTGNTIYF
14 TRBJ1-4 NA TRBV6-5 NA TGTGCCAGCAGACCAGGGGTTAGGGATGAAAAACTGTTTTTT CASRPGVRDEKLFF
14 TRBJ1-1 NA TRBV18 NA TGTGCCAGCTCACCACCGCCAGGCGACGGTGAAGCTTTCTTT CASSPPPGDGEAFF
16 TRBJ1-4 NA TRBV5-6 NA TGTGCCAGCAGCTTGGTGGCGGTGCAGGGTGATGAAAAACTGTTTTTT CASSLVAVQGDEKLFF
14 TRBJ1-5 few TRBV6-4 NA TGTGCCAGCAGTGACGGGGGTGGCAATCAGCCCCAGCATTTT CASSDGGGNQPQHF
15 TRBJ1-3 NA TRBV5-8 TRBD1 TGTGCCAGCAGCCCGAGAGGGGGGACAGCAAACACCATATATTTT CASSPRGGTANTIYF
13 TRBJ1-1 NA TRBV9 NA TGTGCCAGCAGCCCCGGGGGAAGAACTGAAGCTTTCTTT CASSPGGRTEAFF
12 TRBJ2-7 NA TRBV4-2 NA TGTGCCAGCAGCCAAGATTCCTACGAGCAGTACTTC CASSQDSYEQYF
14 TRBJ2-7 NA TRBV28 NA TGTGCCAGCAGTTCGGAGGACCGTATCTACGAGCAGTACTTC CASSSEDRIYEQYF
14 TRBJ2-5 NA TRBV5-4 NA TGTGCCAGCAGCAGGGGGGGAAACCAAGAGACCCAGTACTTC CASSRGGNQETQYF
15 TRBJ2-7 NA TRBV5-1 NA TGCGCCAGCAGCGGTACGGGACTCCGCTCCTACGAGCAGTACTTC CASSGTGLRSYEQYF
19 TRBJ1-6 NA TRBV5-1 NA TGCGCCAGCAGCCCTTACGGTTCGGGGGCCGACGCCTATAATTCACCCCTCCACTTT CASSPYGSGADAYNSPLHF
15 TRBJ1-1 NA TRBV4-2 TRBD1 TGTGCCAGCAGCCAGGACAACAGGGGGAACACTGAAGCTTTCTTT CASSQDNRGNTEAFF
14 TRBJ2-3 NA TRBV6-4 NA TGTGCCAGCAGTGACGGGGGGGCAACAGATACGCAGTATTTT CASSDGGATDTQYF
15 TRBJ1-3 few TRBV7-9 NA TGTGCCAGCAGCTTAGAACCCGGGAATACAAACACCATATATTTT CASSLEPGNTNTIYF
16 TRBJ1-5 NA TRBV19 NA TGTGCCAGCACCCCGGCCGGGCAGCTTTACAATCAGCCCCAGCATTTT CASTPAGQLYNQPQHF